The sequence of this TCR beta chain was determined in a study of control samples from healthy donors and cancer patients. Only in-frame clones appear in the TCRdb table, and some are missing; sequencing was by immunoSEQ multiplex PCR. The data show 110,000 to 150,000 clones, about 89% seen once. V was clipped by 3 bases and J by 6 bases, with 11 bases between them. This CDR3 region has 13 residues. The germline gives CDR1 ENHRY, CDR2 SYGVKD. This chain connects TRBV10-3 to TRBJ1-1, with D hard to call. This TCR was sampled from a man between 18 and 35 years old in good health. The sequenced sample was blood. The CDR3: CAISETVTAEAFF. The CDR3 DNA sequence: TGTGCCATCAGTGAAACCGTGACGGCTGAAGCTTTCTTT.